This T cell receptor beta chain was sequenced in a study of shared clonotypes between healthy human individuals. Study summary: Contributing individuals were two females and a few males aged 18 to 49.

Findings and caveats of the study: Clonotype sharing among donors likely depends on sequencing depth.

Each sorted subset replicate got 200 ng genomic DNA, 25,000 to 30,000 genomes. Here immunoSEQ multiplex PCR was the method, and the copy in TCRdb shows in-frame clones only, minus some. The sample holds 2 million to 3 million clones, under 95% seen once. With regard to this clone: Its specificity is not known.

This clonotype originated in a man between 18 and 35 years old in good health. Some clones in this sample may be carry-over from other donors' samples. Sequenced: naive CD4+ T cells from PBMCs. As to subset: CD45RA+ positively selected.

For the CDR3, the DNA is TGTGCCAGCAGCCCGGACAGGGTATTTTTCAGCTCCTACGAGCAGTACTTC. Translated, it gives CASSPDRVFFSSYEQYF. The V call is TRBV11-2, the J call TRBJ2-7; 8 nucleotides agree with TRBD1. The V segment lost 5 bases and the J segment 0 bases; nucleotides outside the gene matches: 12. The CDR3 runs 17 residues. Per the germline V gene, CDR1 is SGHAT and CDR2 is FQNNGV.